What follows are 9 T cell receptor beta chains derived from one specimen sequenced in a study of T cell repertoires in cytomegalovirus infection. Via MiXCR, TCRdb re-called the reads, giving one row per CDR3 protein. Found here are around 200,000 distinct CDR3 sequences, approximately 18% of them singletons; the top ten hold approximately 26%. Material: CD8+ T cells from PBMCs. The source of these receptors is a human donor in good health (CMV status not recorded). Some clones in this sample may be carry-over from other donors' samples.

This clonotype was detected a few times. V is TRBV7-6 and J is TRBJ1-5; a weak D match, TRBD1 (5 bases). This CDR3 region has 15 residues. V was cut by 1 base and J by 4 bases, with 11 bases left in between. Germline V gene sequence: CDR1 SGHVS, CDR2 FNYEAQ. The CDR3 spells CASSLDQGRNQPQHF. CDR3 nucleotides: TGTGCCAGCAGCTTAGATCAGGGACGGAATCAGCCCCAGCATTTT. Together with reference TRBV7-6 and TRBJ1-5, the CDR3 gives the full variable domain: GAGVSQSPRYKVTKRGQDVALRCDPISGHVSLYWYRQALGQGPEFLTYFNYEAQQDKSGLPNDRFSAERPEGSISTLTIQRTEQRDSAMYRCASSLDQGRNQPQHFGDGTRLSIL.

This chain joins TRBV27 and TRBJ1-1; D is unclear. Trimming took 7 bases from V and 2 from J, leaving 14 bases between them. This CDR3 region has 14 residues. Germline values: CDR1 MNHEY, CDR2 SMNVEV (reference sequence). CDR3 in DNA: TGTGCCAGCACCCCCGACATTTTAAACACTGAAGCTTTCTTT. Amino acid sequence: CASTPDILNTEAFF.

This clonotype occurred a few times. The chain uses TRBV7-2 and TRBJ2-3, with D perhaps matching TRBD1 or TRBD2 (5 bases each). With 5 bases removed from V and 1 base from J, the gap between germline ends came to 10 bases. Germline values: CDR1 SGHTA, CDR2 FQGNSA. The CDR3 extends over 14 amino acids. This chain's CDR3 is CASSRLGGTDTQYF. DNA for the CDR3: TGTGCCAGCAGCCGTCTGGGGGGCACAGATACGCAGTATTTT.

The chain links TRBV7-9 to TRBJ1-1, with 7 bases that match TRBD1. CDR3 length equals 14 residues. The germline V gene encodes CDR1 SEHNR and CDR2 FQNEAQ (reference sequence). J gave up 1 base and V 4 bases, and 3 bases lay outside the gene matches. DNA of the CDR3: TGTGCCAGCAGCTATACAGGGGCGAACACTGAAGCTTTCTTT. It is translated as CASSYTGANTEAFF.

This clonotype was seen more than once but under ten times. The CDR3 region is CASSADRGPSSYEQYF. DNA for the CDR3: TGTGCCAGCAGCGCTGACAGGGGGCCCTCATCGTACGAGCAGTACTTC. This chain uses TRBV9 with TRBJ2-7, with 10 nucleotides matching TRBD1. Germline CDR1 SGDLS, CDR2 YYNGEE. The length of the CDR3 is 16 residues. Trimming cost V 3 bases and J 4 bases; bases outside gene matches: 10.

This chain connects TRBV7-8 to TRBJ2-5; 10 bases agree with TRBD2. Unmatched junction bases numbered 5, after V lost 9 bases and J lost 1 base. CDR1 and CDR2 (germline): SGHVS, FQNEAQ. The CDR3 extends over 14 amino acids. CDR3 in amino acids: CASRERGGQETQYF. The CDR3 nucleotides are TGTGCCAGTAGAGAGCGGGGGGGCCAAGAGACCCAGTACTTC.

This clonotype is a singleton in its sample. CDR3 residues: CASSLLGTGSSYEQYF. CDR3 DNA sequence: TGTGCCAGCAGTTTACTCGGGACAGGCAGCTCCTACGAGCAGTACTTC. The chain has TRBV12-3 or TRBV12-4 and TRBJ2-7; 8 nucleotides match TRBD1. Germline trimming cut 2 bases from V and 0 bases from J; bases unmatched to any gene: 6. This CDR3 has 16 amino acids.

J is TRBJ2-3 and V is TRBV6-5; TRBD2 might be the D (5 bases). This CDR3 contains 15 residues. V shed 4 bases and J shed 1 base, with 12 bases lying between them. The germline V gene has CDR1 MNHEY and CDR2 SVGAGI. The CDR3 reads CASSSGFGGTDTQYF. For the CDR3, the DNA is TGTGCCAGCAGTTCTGGATTCGGGGGCACAGATACGCAGTATTTT.

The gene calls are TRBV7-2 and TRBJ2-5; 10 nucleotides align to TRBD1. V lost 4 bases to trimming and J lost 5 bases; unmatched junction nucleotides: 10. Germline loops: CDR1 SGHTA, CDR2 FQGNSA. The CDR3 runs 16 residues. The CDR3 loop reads CASSSPDRGMSETQYF. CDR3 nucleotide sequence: TGTGCCAGCAGCTCCCCGGACAGGGGGATGAGTGAGACCCAGTACTTC. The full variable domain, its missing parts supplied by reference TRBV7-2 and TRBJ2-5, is GAGVSQSPSNKVTEKGKDVELRCDPISGHTALYWYRQSLGQGLEFLIYFQGNSAPDKSGLPSDRFSAERTGGSVSTLTIQRTQQEDSAVYLCASSSPDRGMSETQYFGPGTRLLVL.